Listed below are T cell receptor beta chains from one sample, sequenced in a study of beta chain features in type 1 diabetes. The method was immunoSEQ multiplex PCR; TCRdb's version includes in-frame clones alone and lacks a portion of them. The profile shows around 300,000 clones, under 8.5% of them singletons. Sequenced input: central memory CD4+ T cells from blood. The receptors were gathered from a woman aged 18-29 years in good health. The CDR3 runs from the conserved cysteine through the conserved F or W. Each record gives: clone size, J gene, D gene, V gene, CDR3 length, CDR3 protein, CDR3 DNA. The D gene is left open where the match is weak. Expanded clones get a size class; other rows say once, few or many, or leave the size out.

>few|TRBJ1-1|-|TRBV29-1|15
CSVARRGSEDTEAFF
TGCAGCGTCGCTCGTCGGGGGAGTGAGGACACTGAAGCTTTCTTT
>-|TRBJ2-7|-|TRBV7-9|13
CASSSSGVNEQYF
TGTGCCAGCAGCTCCTCCGGGGTTAACGAGCAGTACTTC
>few|TRBJ2-2|TRBD2|TRBV4-1|16
CASSPSGTTNTGELFF
TGCGCCAGCAGCCCCTCCGGGACTACGAACACCGGGGAGCTGTTTTTT
>few|TRBJ2-3|-|TRBV4-3|14
CASSQESGGDTQYF
TGCGCCAGCAGCCAAGAGTCCGGCGGAGATACGCAGTATTTT
>few|TRBJ2-7|TRBD1|TRBV19|15
CASEAGQGQYYEQYF
TGTGCCAGTGAGGCCGGACAGGGGCAATACTACGAGCAGTACTTC
>-|TRBJ2-3|-|TRBV11-3|15
CASSVGGMETDTQYF
TGTGCCAGCAGCGTTGGGGGCATGGAAACGGATACGCAGTATTTT
>few|TRBJ2-3|-|TRBV29-1|12
CSVDGGTDTQYF
TGCAGCGTTGATGGGGGCACAGATACGCAGTATTTT
>few|TRBJ1-2|TRBD1|TRBV19|14
CASSIDNRGDGYTF
TGTGCCAGTAGTATAGATAACAGGGGAGATGGCTACACCTTC
>few|TRBJ2-3|-|TRBV5-4|11
CASSSADTQYF
TGTGCCAGCAGCTCCGCAGATACGCAGTATTTT
>few|TRBJ2-3|TRBD2|TRBV4-2|16
CASSHSGTSTADTQYF
TGTGCCAGCAGCCACTCCGGGACTAGCACTGCAGATACGCAGTATTTT
>-|TRBJ2-7|TRBD2|TRBV14|16
CASSRGTSGSVYEQYF
TGTGCCAGCAGCCGCGGGACTAGCGGGAGTGTCTACGAGCAGTACTTC
>few|TRBJ2-1|TRBD2|TRBV11-3|16
CASSALAGVTYNEQFF
TGTGCCAGCAGCGCACTAGCGGGAGTCACCTACAATGAGCAGTTCTTC
>-|TRBJ2-7|-|TRBV5-1|14
CASRMLANSYEQYF
TGCGCCAGCAGGATGCTAGCGAACTCCTACGAGCAGTACTTC
>-|TRBJ2-7|-|TRBV19|13
CASWGQNTGEQYF
TGTGCCAGTTGGGGTCAGAATACGGGGGAGCAGTACTTC
>many|TRBJ2-3|-|TRBV2|12
CASSQGTDTQYF
TGTGCCAGCAGTCAGGGAACAGATACGCAGTATTTT
>few|TRBJ2-2|-|TRBV18|12
CASSADTGELFF
TGTGCCAGCTCAGCCGACACCGGGGAGCTGTTTTTT
>-|TRBJ2-3|-|TRBV7-2|16
CASSRQEKPRTDTQYF
TGTGCCAGCAGCCGGCAGGAGAAACCGCGCACAGATACGCAGTATTTT
>few|TRBJ2-1|-|TRBV6-5|14
CASTRIENRNEQFF
TGTGCCAGCACGAGAATTGAGAATCGTAATGAGCAGTTCTTC
>-|TRBJ2-1|-|TRBV7-9|15
CASSPGGSSYNEQFF
TGTGCCAGCAGCCCGGGGGGCTCATCCTACAATGAGCAGTTCTTC
>-|TRBJ1-2|-|TRBV5-6|15
CASSLGTDINYGYTF
TGTGCCAGCAGCTTGGGGACAGATATTAACTATGGCTACACCTTC
>few|TRBJ2-2|TRBD1|TRBV5-1|16
CASSQGTGGYTGELFF
TGCGCCAGCAGCCAGGGGACAGGGGGCTACACCGGGGAGCTGTTTTTT
>-|TRBJ1-2|-|TRBV7-3|13
CASSLSGGRGYTF
TGTGCCAGCAGCTTAAGCGGGGGCCGGGGCTACACCTTC
>few|TRBJ1-2|-|TRBV7-8|14
CASSLRDGNYGYTF
TGTGCCAGCAGCTTACGGGACGGAAACTATGGCTACACCTTC
>-|TRBJ2-5|-|TRBV4-2|13
CASSLNQPETQYF
TGTGCCAGCAGCTTGAACCAACCGGAGACCCAGTACTTC
>few|TRBJ1-5|TRBD1|TRBV18|14
CASSPYQGDQPQHF
TGTGCCAGCTCACCTTATCAGGGGGATCAGCCCCAGCATTTT
>-|TRBJ2-5|-|TRBV2|13
CASSGQREETQYF
TGTGCCAGCAGCGGACAGAGAGAAGAGACCCAGTACTTC
>-|TRBJ1-1|-|TRBV7-9|11
CASSLTREAFF
TGTGCCAGCAGCTTAACCCGTGAAGCTTTCTTT